This passage covers 30 T cell receptor beta chains from one sample sequenced in a study of molecular identifiers for immune sequencing clone quantification. Using its own MiXCR run on the PCR reads, TCRdb lists one record per CDR3 protein. This sample carries about 330,000 distinct CDR3 sequences, about a quarter of them seen once, and the ten largest clones take about 0.74%. Source material: naive CD8+ T cells from blood, with Jurkat cell RNA spiked in. Indicated subset: FACS-sorted CD8+CD4-CCR7+CD45RA+ naive T cells. The receptor set was obtained from a human donor in good health. Some libraries in this study had Jurkat cell RNA spiked in.

In the case of this clonotype: This may arise from a read error, as a much more abundant clone is one base away. The chain links TRBV15 to TRBJ2-2, with D perhaps TRBD1 (5 bases). This CDR3 is built from 16 residues. Germline V CDR1 and CDR2: LNHNV, YYDKDF (reference sequence). The CDR3: CATNREAGSNTGELFF. The DNA for the CDR3 is TGTGCCACCAACAGAGAGGCAGGGTCGAACACCGGGGAGCTGTTTTTT. Full variable domain (rest looked up from reference TRBV15 and TRBJ2-2): DAMVIQNPRYQVTQFGKPVTLSCSQTLNHNVMYWYQQKSSQAPKLLFHYYDKDFNNEADTPDNFQSRRPNTSFCFLDIRSPGLGDTAMYLCATNREAGSNTGELFFGEGSRLTVL.

The CDR3 reads CASSLRDSNEKLFF. The CDR3 DNA follows: TGCGCCAGCAGCCTCCGGGACAGTAATGAAAAACTGTTTTTT. The V and J genes are TRBV4-3 and TRBJ1-4; TRBD1 agrees at 7 bases. The CDR3 totals 14 residues. V lost 4 bases, J lost 4 bases, and 3 bases stayed unmatched. From germline, CDR1 is LGHNA and CDR2 YSLEER.

The chain joins TRBV20-1 to TRBJ2-3, with 8 bases matching TRBD2. Germline trimming cut 6 bases from V and 0 bases from J; bases unmatched to any gene: 11. This CDR3 spans 16 amino acids. Germline V CDR1 and CDR2: DFQATT, SNEGSKA (reference sequence). The CDR3 coding sequence is TGCAGTGCCACCCCCTCACTAGCGGCTAGCACAGATACGCAGTATTTT. Encoded protein: CSATPSLAASTDTQYF.

The chain has TRBV7-9 and TRBJ2-7; TRBD1 is a possible D gene (6 bases). The V gene lost 4 bases and the J gene lost 2 bases, with 18 bases spanning the gap. The germline V gene encodes CDR1 SEHNR and CDR2 FQNEAQ (reference sequence). The CDR3 contains 16 residues. CDR3 nucleotides: TGTGCCAGCAGCTCCACGTCCGGGACACTACCCTACGAGCAGTACTTC. Translated: CASSSTSGTLPYEQYF.

There are many counts of this clonotype. This chain links TRBV4-3 with TRBJ1-3; no firm D call. The CDR3 totals 15 residues. Trimming stripped 4 bases from V and 0 bases from J, with 10 bases between. Per the germline V gene, CDR1 is LGHNA and CDR2 is YSLEER. Written as DNA, the CDR3 is TGCGCCAGCAGCCCGGCCAGTTACTCTGGAAACACCATATATTTT. It specifies CASSPASYSGNTIYF.

This clonotype occurred a few times. The chain employs TRBV19 and TRBJ2-1, with TRBD2 matching 10 bases. The CDR3 runs 15 residues. Per the germline V gene, CDR1 is LNHDA and CDR2 is SQIVND (reference sequence). V was pared by 5 bases and J by 8 bases, with 9 bases of the junction left unmatched. The CDR3 loop reads CASSLVAGGQDEQFF. DNA for the CDR3: TGTGCCAGTAGTTTGGTAGCGGGGGGCCAGGATGAGCAGTTCTTC.

This clonotype has more than one count but fewer than ten. The chain combines TRBV12-3 or TRBV12-4 with TRBJ2-3; D is possibly TRBD2 (6 bases). This CDR3 has 15 residues. V was pared by 5 bases and J by 3 bases, with 15 bases between. The CDR3 DNA reads as TGTGCCAGCAGTCGACCTGGGGAGGTGACAGATACGCAGTATTTT. Protein: CASSRPGEVTDTQYF.

The table lists this clonotype with a few counts. The rearrangement links TRBV12-3 or TRBV12-4 to TRBJ1-1; D is ambiguous. This CDR3 has 9 amino acids. The V end was cut by 10 bases, the J end by 6 bases, with 6 bases between. The CDR3 region has the DNA TGTGCCACCGGACCTGAAGCTTTCTTT. Amino acids: CATGPEAFF.

J is TRBJ2-3 and V is TRBV4-1; D gene unclear. Trimming removed 0 bases at V and 2 bases at J, with 9 bases between. The CDR3 is made up of 15 amino acids. The germline gives CDR1 MGHRA, CDR2 YSYEKL. CDR3 nucleotide sequence: TGCGCCAGCAGCCAAGATCCAGCTAACACAGATACGCAGTATTTT. This encodes CASSQDPANTDTQYF.

As concerns this clonotype: It may be a read error: a sequence one base away is much more abundant. This chain joins TRBV6-1 and TRBJ2-3; D perhaps matches TRBD2 (5 bases). V lost 7 bases, J lost 6 bases, and 23 bases lay in between. This CDR3 region has 16 residues. Germline values: CDR1 MNHNS, CDR2 SASEGT. The chain's CDR3 is CASTYPREVVADTQYF. CDR3 DNA: TGTGCCAGCACCTATCCTCGGGAAGTAGTGGCCGATACGCAGTATTTT.

The rearrangement joins TRBV6-2 or TRBV6-3 to TRBJ2-2; D ambiguous. V gave up 2 bases and J gave up 1 base, with 14 bases separating them. The CDR3 runs to 17 residues. Looked up from germline, CDR1 is MNHEY and CDR2 is SVGEGT. In DNA, the CDR3 is TGTGCCAGCAGTTACGGTTTGATAGTGAGGAACACCGGGGAGCTGTTTTTT. Translating it yields CASSYGLIVRNTGELFF.

About this clonotype: A single base separates this from a much larger clone, so it may be a read error. A read error is likely, as this CDR3 ends without the conserved phenylalanine or tryptophan. V is TRBV7-6 and J is TRBJ1-1; the D is unclear. Between the trimmed V and J ends, which lost 1 base and 0 bases, there was a span of 9 bases. Germline V gene data show CDR1 as SGHVS and CDR2 as FNYEAQ. There are 15 residues in the CDR3. CDR3 sequence reads: CASSLEPLMNTEAFS. The DNA for the CDR3 is TGTGCCAGCAGCTTAGAGCCTTTAATGAACACTGAAGCTTTCTCT.

In regard to this clonotype: A clone one base away is much larger, so this may be a read error. The V call is TRBV7-9, the J call TRBJ2-5; 8 bases are shared with TRBD1. The CDR3 is 14 residues long. Germline CDR1 reads SEHNR; CDR2 reads FQNEAQ (reference sequence). The CDR3 loop is CASSPRTGKEPQYF. The CDR3 DNA follows: TGTGCCAGCAGCCCGCGGACAGGGAAAGAGCCCCAGTACTTC.

This clonotype was seen repeatedly, ten times or more. The rearrangement links TRBV12-3 or TRBV12-4 to TRBJ2-4, with unresolved D. V was clipped by 6 bases and J by 4 bases, with 13 bases between them. This CDR3 is built from 14 residues. The CDR3 reads CASSPGAEKNIQYF. The CDR3 coding sequence is TGTGCCAGCAGCCCCGGTGCGGAAAAAAACATTCAGTACTTC.

The V and J genes are TRBV24-1 and TRBJ2-1; TRBD2 aligns across 11 bases. The length of the CDR3 is 15 residues. Germline CDR1 and CDR2: KGHDR and SFDVKD. V lost 5 bases and J lost 10; bases outside the gene matches: 9. CDR3 nucleotides: TGTGCCACCAGTGCGGAACTAGCGGGAGTACAGGAGCAGTTCTTC. This codes for CATSAELAGVQEQFF.

V and J are TRBV4-1 and TRBJ1-4; unclear D gene. V gave up 7 bases and J gave up 4 bases, with 16 bases separating them. This CDR3 has 15 residues. Germline CDR1 is MGHRA and CDR2 is YSYEKL. CDR3 sequence reads: CASNEEWQSNEKLFF. CDR3 coding DNA: TGCGCCAGCAACGAAGAGTGGCAGAGTAATGAAAAACTGTTTTTT.

The table lists this clonotype with many counts. The chain has TRBV28 and TRBJ2-7, with 7 nucleotides matching TRBD1. Germline CDR1 and CDR2: MDHEN and SYDVKM. V shed 5 bases, J shed 2 bases, and the junction held 6 bases outside the gene matches. This CDR3 comprises 14 residues. CDR3 nucleotides: TGTGCCAGCAGTCTCGGGACAGTTACCTACGAGCAGTACTTC. Protein sequence: CASSLGTVTYEQYF.

This clonotype was found a few times. This chain connects TRBV4-3 to TRBJ1-1, with 7 nucleotides matching TRBD1. The germline V gene encodes CDR1 LGHNA and CDR2 YSLEER. V was clipped by 2 bases and J by 5 bases; unmatched bases: 5. The CDR3 extends over 14 amino acids. Here the CDR3 DNA reads TGCGCCAGCAGCCAATTCAGGGGGGGAACTGAAGCTTTCTTT. Its protein product is CASSQFRGGTEAFF.

The chain is built from TRBV12-3 or TRBV12-4 and TRBJ2-1; D ambiguous. V was trimmed by 3 bases and J by 2 bases, leaving 8 bases between them. There are 14 residues in the CDR3. The CDR3 loop is CASSLRSAYNEQFF. CDR3 in DNA: TGTGCCAGCAGTTTGAGGTCAGCCTACAATGAGCAGTTCTTC.

Regarding this clonotype: The junction does not match germline at one end; this may be a read error. The chain is built from TRBV5-3 and TRBJ2-7, with D uncertain. TRBV5-3 carries the ORF label, with uncertain function. There are 13 residues in the CDR3. The CDR3 bases are TGTGCCAGCAGCTTGGAAGGCAACTACAAGCAGTACTTC. Protein sequence: CASSLEGNYKQYF.

The V gene is TRBV27, the J gene TRBJ1-5; 11 bases align to TRBD1. This CDR3 has 14 amino acids. Looked up from germline, CDR1 is MNHEY and CDR2 is SMNVEV (reference sequence). The V and J ends lost 6 bases and 6 bases, in that order; junction bases with no gene match: 4. In nucleotides, the CDR3 is TGTGCCAGCAGCCGGACAGGGGGCGGTCAGCCCCAGCATTTT. Residues: CASSRTGGGQPQHF.

In the case of this clonotype: This may arise from a read error, as a much more abundant clone is one base away. The gene calls are TRBV20-1 and TRBJ2-1; no definite D call. CDR3 length equals 11 residues. The ends were cut back, 5 bases at V and 10 bases at J, with 12 bases in the middle. Looked up from germline, CDR1 is DFQATT and CDR2 is SNEGSKA (reference sequence). The CDR3 bases are TGCAGTGCTGGACCTGTATACGAGCAGTTCTTC. Amino acids: CSAGPVYEQFF.

This chain uses TRBV27 with TRBJ1-1, with D maybe TRBD1 (6 bases). The germline V gene encodes CDR1 MNHEY and CDR2 SMNVEV (reference sequence). With 6 bases removed from V and 4 bases from J, the gap between germline ends came to 18 bases. The CDR3 covers 15 residues. CDR3: CASRAGGERGTEAFF. CDR3 coding DNA: TGTGCCAGCAGGGCGGGGGGCGAACGGGGCACTGAAGCTTTCTTT.

This clonotype was seen repeatedly, ten times or more. The rearrangement links TRBV9 to TRBJ1-5; TRBD1 agrees at 9 bases. CDR1 is SGDLS and CDR2 is YYNGEE in the germline V gene. V lost 3 bases and J lost 9; bases outside the gene matches: 10. The CDR3 is 15 amino acids. CDR3 sequence: CASSAGQGNGVPQHF. In DNA form, the CDR3 reads TGTGCCAGCAGCGCGGGACAGGGTAACGGAGTGCCCCAGCATTTT.

V is TRBV7-6 and J is TRBJ1-5, with D perhaps matching TRBD1 (5 bases). There are 14 residues in the CDR3. CDR1 and CDR2 from the germline V gene are SGHVS and FNYEAQ. Trimming took 0 bases from V and 6 from J, leaving 9 bases between them. In DNA form, the CDR3 reads TGTGCCAGCAGCTTAGCAGGGGAGGTTCAGCCCCAGCATTTT. The encoded protein is CASSLAGEVQPQHF.

As to this clonotype: Germline and junction disagree at one end, which may indicate a read error. The J gene is TRBJ2-5, the V gene TRBV11-3; D possibly uses TRBD1 or TRBD2 (5 bases each). The CDR3 runs 17 residues. CDR1 and CDR2 (germline): SGHNT, YENEEA. CDR3 DNA sequence: TGTGCCAGCAGCTTAGATCGGGCAGGGAGAACCCAAGAGACCCAGGACTTC. Translated: CASSLDRAGRTQETQDF.

The rearrangement uses TRBV19 and TRBJ2-3; a possible D gene is TRBD2 (6 bases). Per the germline V gene, CDR1 is LNHDA and CDR2 is SQIVND (reference sequence). V dropped 7 bases and J dropped 2 bases, with 16 bases sitting between them. CDR3 length: 15 amino acids. The CDR3 reads CASTTTDYHTDTQYF. CDR3 nucleotide sequence: TGTGCCAGTACTACAACGGACTACCACACAGATACGCAGTATTTT.

This clonotype was seen more than once but under ten times. The chain combines TRBV11-2 with TRBJ1-1, with TRBD1 matching over 11 bases. Losses at the gene ends were 1 base for V and 10 bases for J; bases not matched to a gene: 2. Per germline, CDR1 SGHAT and CDR2 FQNNGV. There are 13 residues in the CDR3. The CDR3 protein is CASSLVGTGGAFF. As DNA, the CDR3 is TGTGCCAGCAGCTTAGTCGGGACAGGGGGAGCTTTCTTT.

A few counts support this clonotype. The gene calls are TRBV29-1 and TRBJ2-5; 10 bases match TRBD2. V was pared by 3 bases and J by 5 bases, with 6 bases of the junction left unmatched. The CDR3 totals 14 residues. Germline CDR1 is SQVTM and CDR2 is ANQGSEA. CDR3 coding DNA: TGCAGCGTTGACCCGAGCGGGGGGGGCGAGACCCAGTACTTC. Its protein is CSVDPSGGGETQYF.

This clonotype has a count of ten or more. This rearrangement joins TRBV7-8 to TRBJ2-7; no definite D call. CDR1 is SGHVS and CDR2 is FQNEAQ in the germline V gene. This CDR3 comprises 13 residues. V lost 1 base to trimming and J lost 6 bases, with 10 bases between them. The CDR3 spells CASSLGIGSEQYF. The CDR3 coding sequence is TGTGCCAGCAGCTTAGGTATCGGCTCCGAGCAGTACTTC.